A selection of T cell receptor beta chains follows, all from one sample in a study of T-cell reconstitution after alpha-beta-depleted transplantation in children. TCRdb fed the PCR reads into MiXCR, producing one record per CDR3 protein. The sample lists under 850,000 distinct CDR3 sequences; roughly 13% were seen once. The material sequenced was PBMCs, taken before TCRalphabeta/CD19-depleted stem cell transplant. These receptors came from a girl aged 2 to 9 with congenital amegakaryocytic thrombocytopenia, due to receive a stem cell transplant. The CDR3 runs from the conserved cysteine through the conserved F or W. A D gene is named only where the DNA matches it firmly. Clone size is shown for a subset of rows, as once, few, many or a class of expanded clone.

TGTGCCAGCAGCTTGGGGGGACAGTTCCAAGAGACCCAGTACTTC	CASSLGGQFQETQYF	TRBV5-5	TRBJ2-5	TRBD1	-
TGTGCCAGCAGTCTCATAGTTAGCGGTCAGCCCCAGCATTTT	CASSLIVSGQPQHF	TRBV12-3/TRBV12-4	TRBJ1-5	-	-
TGTGCCAGCACTCATCTCGGGGACAATGAGCAGTTCTTC	CASTHLGDNEQFF	TRBV27	TRBJ2-1	-	-
TGTGCCAGCTCACCATTGAACAGCGGGGAGCTGTTTTTT	CASSPLNSGELFF	TRBV18	TRBJ2-2	-	few
TGTGCCAGCAGTCAACTAGCGGGAGAGTCCTACGAGCAGTACTTC	CASSQLAGESYEQYF	TRBV27	TRBJ2-7	TRBD2	few
TGCGCCAGCAGCTACGACATTCAGGGAACAGATACGCAGTATTTT	CASSYDIQGTDTQYF	TRBV5-1	TRBJ2-3	-	-
TGTGCCACCAGCAGAGATGTGGGGCCCGGGGAGCTGTTTTTT	CATSRDVGPGELFF	TRBV15	TRBJ2-2	-	-
TGCAGTGCAAGTGAGGGGGCGTTCTCCTACGAGCAGTACTTC	CSASEGAFSYEQYF	TRBV20-1	TRBJ2-7	TRBD1	many
TGCGCCAGCAGGCCCACTAGCGGGAGAGGTAATGAGCAGTTCTTC	CASRPTSGRGNEQFF	TRBV5-1	TRBJ2-1	TRBD2	-
TGTGCCATCGGATTCGGGACGGGCTACGAGCAGTACTTC	CAIGFGTGYEQYF	TRBV10-3	TRBJ2-7	-	many
TGCGCCAGCAGCACGGCCCAAGAGACCCAGTACTTC	CASSTAQETQYF	TRBV5-1	TRBJ2-5	-	once
TGTGCCAGCAGTTTATCAGGGGAAGGGACTGAAGCTTTCTTT	CASSLSGEGTEAFF	TRBV12-3/TRBV12-4	TRBJ1-1	-	many
TGTGCCAGCAGTGCACTAGCGGGAGGCCCCTACGAGCAGTACTTC	CASSALAGGPYEQYF	TRBV6-4	TRBJ2-7	TRBD2	many
TGTGCCAGCAGCTTATCTGATAAGCGGGGTCCCACAGATACGCAGTATTTT	CASSLSDKRGPTDTQYF	TRBV7-9	TRBJ2-3	TRBD2	many
TGTGCTAGTGGTACCACAACCGGGGCCACAACTCAAGAGACCCAGTACTTC	CASGTTTGATTQETQYF	TRBV12-5	TRBJ2-5	-	once
TGCAGCGTACCCGGGTGGGCTCAAGAGACCCAGTACTTC	CSVPGWAQETQYF	TRBV29-1	TRBJ2-5	-	few
TGTGCCACCAGCAGAGAGTATCCGGACAGGGGGATTCAGCCCCAGCATTTT	CATSREYPDRGIQPQHF	TRBV15	TRBJ1-5	TRBD1	many
TGTGCCAGCAGCTCCTTAGACCTCACCGGGGAGCTGTTTTTT	CASSSLDLTGELFF	TRBV7-6	TRBJ2-2	-	many